This T cell receptor (beta chain) was profiled in a study of T cells after somatic rescue of genetic block. Sequenced by immunoSEQ multiplex PCR; TCRdb stores in-frame clones only, minus some. The table records about 15,000 clones, about two thirds of them present only once. With 8 bases clipped from V and 0 bases from J, the junction kept 9 bases outside the gene matches. This CDR3 region has 17 residues. Germline CDR1 is MNHEY and CDR2 is SMNVEV (reference sequence). Specimen: peripheral blood mononuclear cells (PBMCs). The receptor was isolated from a boy aged 5-17 years. The V and J genes are TRBV27 and TRBJ2-3, with TRBD2 matching 12 bases. CDR3 DNA sequence: TGTGCCAGCGCCCCACTAGCGGGAGGCCATAGCACAGATACGCAGTATTTT. It codes for CASAPLAGGHSTDTQYF.